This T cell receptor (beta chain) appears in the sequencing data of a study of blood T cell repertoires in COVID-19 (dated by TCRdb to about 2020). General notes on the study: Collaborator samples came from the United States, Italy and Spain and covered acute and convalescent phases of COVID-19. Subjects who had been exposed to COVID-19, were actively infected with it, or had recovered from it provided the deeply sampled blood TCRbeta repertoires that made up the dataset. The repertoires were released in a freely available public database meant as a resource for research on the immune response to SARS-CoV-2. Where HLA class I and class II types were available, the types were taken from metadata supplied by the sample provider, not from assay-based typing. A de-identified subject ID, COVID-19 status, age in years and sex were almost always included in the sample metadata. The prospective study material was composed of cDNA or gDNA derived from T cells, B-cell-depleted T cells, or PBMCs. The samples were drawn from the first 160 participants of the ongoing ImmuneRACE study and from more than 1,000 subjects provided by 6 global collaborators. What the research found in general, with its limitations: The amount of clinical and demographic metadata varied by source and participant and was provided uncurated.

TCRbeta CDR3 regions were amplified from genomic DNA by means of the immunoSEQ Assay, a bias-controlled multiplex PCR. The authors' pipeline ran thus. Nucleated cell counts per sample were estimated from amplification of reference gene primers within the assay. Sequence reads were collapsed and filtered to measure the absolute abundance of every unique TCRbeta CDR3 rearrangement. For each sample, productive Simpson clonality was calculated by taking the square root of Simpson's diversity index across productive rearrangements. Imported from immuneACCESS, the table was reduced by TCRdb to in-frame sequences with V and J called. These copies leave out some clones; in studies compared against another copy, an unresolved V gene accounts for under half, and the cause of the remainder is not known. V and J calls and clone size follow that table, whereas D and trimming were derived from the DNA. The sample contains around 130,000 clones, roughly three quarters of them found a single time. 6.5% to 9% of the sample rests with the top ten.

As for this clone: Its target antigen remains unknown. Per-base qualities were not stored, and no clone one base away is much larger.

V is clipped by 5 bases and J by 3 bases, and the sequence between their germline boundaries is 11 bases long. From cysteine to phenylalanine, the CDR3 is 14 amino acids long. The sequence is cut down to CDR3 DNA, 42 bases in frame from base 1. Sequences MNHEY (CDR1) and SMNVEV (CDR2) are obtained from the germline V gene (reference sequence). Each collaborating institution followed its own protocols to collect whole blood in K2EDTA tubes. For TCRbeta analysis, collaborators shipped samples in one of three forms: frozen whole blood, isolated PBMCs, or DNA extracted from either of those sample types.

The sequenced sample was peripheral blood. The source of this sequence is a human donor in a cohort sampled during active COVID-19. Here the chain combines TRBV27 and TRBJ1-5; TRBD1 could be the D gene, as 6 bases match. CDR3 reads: CASSTTGINQPQHF. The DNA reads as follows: TGTGCCAGCAGTACCACAGGGATCAATCAGCCCCAGCATTTT.